This entry features one T cell receptor (beta chain) sequence. This record belongs to a study of blood T cell repertoires in COVID-19. Only in-frame clones appear in the TCRdb table, and some are missing; sequencing was by immunoSEQ multiplex PCR. The sample holds 200,000 or so clones; approximately 87% are singletons and the top ten take roughly 2%. CDR3 length: 12 residues. V gave up 6 bases and J gave up 7 bases, with 12 bases separating them. Germline CDR1 reads MNHEY; CDR2 reads SVGEGT. The chain is built from TRBV6-2 or TRBV6-3 and TRBJ2-5; D uncertain. Sequenced input: peripheral blood. The source is a woman aged 50 to 60 with acute or convalescent COVID-19. The CDR3 protein is CASSPRAWTQYF. CDR3 coding DNA: TGTGCCAGCAGCCCACGAGCATGGACCCAGTACTTC.